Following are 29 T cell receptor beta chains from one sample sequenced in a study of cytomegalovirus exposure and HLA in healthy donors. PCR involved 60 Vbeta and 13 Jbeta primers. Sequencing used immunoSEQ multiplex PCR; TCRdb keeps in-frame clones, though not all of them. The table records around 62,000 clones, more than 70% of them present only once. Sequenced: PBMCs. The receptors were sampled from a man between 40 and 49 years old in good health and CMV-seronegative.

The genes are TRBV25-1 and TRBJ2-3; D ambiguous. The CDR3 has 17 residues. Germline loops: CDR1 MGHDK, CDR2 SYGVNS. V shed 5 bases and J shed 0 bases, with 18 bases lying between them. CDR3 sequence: CASSPTWAFSSTDTQYF. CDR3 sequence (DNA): TGTGCCAGCAGTCCAACTTGGGCTTTCTCTAGCACAGATACGCAGTATTTT.

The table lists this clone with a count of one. CDR3 loop: CASSPRLADTYNEQFF. The CDR3 nucleotides read TGTGCCAGTAGTCCCCGGCTAGCGGACACCTACAATGAGCAGTTCTTC. The chain joins TRBV19 to TRBJ2-1; 7 nucleotides agree with TRBD2. V trimming: 5 bases; J trimming: 2 bases; junction bases outside the gene matches: 9. CDR1 LNHDA and CDR2 SQIVND come from the germline V gene (reference sequence). The length of the CDR3 is 16 residues.

The CDR3 DNA reads as TGTGCCAGCAGTGCCTTGACAGGGCAGAGCGAGCAGTACTTC. It is translated as CASSALTGQSEQYF. V and J are TRBV11-2 and TRBJ2-7; 7 nucleotides line up with TRBD1. The CDR3 contains 14 residues. Germline CDR1 is SGHAT and CDR2 is FQNNGV. V lost 6 bases, J lost 6 bases, and 11 bases stayed unmatched.

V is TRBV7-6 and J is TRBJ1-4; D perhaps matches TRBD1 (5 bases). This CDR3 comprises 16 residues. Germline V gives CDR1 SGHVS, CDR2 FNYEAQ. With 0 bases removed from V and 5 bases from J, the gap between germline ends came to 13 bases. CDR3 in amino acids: CASSLAGGSGNEKLFF. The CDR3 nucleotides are TGTGCCAGCAGCTTAGCGGGGGGGAGTGGAAATGAAAAACTGTTTTTT. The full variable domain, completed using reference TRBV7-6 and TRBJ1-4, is GAGVSQSPRYKVTKRGQDVALRCDPISGHVSLYWYRQALGQGPEFLTYFNYEAQQDKSGLPNDRFSAERPEGSISTLTIQRTEQRDSAMYRCASSLAGGSGNEKLFFGSGTQLSVL.

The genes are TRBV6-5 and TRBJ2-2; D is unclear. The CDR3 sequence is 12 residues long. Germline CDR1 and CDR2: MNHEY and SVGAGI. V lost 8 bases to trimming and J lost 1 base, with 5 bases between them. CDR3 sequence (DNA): TGTGCCAGCTCCAGGAACACCGGGGAGCTGTTTTTT. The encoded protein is CASSRNTGELFF.

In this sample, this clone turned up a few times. CDR3 in DNA: TGTGCCAGCAGTCTGCGACAGGCTGAAGCTTTCTTT. This codes for CASSLRQAEAFF. V and J are TRBV28 and TRBJ1-1; weak D call: TRBD1 (6 bases). The V gene's germline CDR1 is MDHEN and CDR2 SYDVKM. The V and J ends lost 5 bases and 6 bases respectively, with 10 bases between them. This CDR3 is built from 12 residues.

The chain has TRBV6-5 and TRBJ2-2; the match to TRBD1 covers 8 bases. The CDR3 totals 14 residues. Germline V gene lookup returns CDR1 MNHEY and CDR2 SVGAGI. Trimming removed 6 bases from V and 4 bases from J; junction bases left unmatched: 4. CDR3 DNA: TGTGCCAGCAGCAGGGACAGGACCACCGGGGAGCTGTTTTTT. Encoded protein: CASSRDRTTGELFF.

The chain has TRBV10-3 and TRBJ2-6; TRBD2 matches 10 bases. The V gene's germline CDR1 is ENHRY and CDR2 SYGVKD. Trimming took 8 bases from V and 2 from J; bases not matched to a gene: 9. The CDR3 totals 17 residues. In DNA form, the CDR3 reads TGTGCCATCCCTGCCGGGACTAGCGTTCCTGGGGCCAACGTCCTGACTTTC. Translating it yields CAIPAGTSVPGANVLTF.

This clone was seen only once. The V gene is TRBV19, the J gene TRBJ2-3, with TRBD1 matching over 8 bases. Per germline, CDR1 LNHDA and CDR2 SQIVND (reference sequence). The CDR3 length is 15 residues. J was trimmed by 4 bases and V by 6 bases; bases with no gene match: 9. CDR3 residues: CASRVEQGGADTQYF. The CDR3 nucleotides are TGTGCCAGTAGGGTGGAACAGGGGGGAGCAGATACGCAGTATTTT.

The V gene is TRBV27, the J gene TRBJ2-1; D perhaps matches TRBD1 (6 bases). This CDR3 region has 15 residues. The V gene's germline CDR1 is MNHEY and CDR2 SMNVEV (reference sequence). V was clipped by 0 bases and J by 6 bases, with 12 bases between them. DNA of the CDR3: TGTGCCAGCAGTTTATCGATAGAAGGGGGCAATGAGCAGTTCTTC. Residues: CASSLSIEGGNEQFF.

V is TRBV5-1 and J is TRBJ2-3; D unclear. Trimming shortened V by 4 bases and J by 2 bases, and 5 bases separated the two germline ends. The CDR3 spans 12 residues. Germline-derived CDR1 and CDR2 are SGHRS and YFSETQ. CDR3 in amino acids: CASSQNTDTQYF. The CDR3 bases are TGCGCCAGCAGCCAAAACACAGATACGCAGTATTTT.

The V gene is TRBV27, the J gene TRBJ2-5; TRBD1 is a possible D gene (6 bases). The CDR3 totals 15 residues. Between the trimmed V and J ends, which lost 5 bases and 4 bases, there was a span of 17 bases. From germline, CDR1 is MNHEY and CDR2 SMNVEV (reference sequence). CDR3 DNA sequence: TGTGCCAGCAGTGCCCTACAGGGTTACGGAGAGACCCAGTACTTC. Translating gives CASSALQGYGETQYF.

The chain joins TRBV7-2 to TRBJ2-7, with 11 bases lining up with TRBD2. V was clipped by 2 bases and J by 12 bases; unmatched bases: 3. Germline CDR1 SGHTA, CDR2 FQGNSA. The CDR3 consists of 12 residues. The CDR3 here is CASSLSSGGVYF. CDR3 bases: TGTGCCAGCAGCTTAAGTAGCGGGGGGGTGTACTTC.

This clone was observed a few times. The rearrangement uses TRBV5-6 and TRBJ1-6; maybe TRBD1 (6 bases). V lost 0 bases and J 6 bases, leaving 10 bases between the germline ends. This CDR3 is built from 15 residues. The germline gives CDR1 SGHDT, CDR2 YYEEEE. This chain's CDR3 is CASSLGSGVNSPLHF. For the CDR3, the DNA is TGTGCCAGCAGCTTGGGGTCAGGGGTTAATTCACCCCTCCACTTT.

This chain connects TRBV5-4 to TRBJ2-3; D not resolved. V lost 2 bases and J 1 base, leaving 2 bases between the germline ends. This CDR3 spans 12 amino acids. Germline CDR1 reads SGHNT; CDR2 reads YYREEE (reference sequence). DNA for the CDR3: TGTGCCAGCAGCTTCGGCACAGATACGCAGTATTTT. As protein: CASSFGTDTQYF. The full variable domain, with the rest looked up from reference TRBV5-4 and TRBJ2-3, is ETGVTQSPTHLIKTRGQQVTLRCSSQSGHNTVSWYQQALGQGPQFIFQYYREEENGRGNFPPRFSGLQFPNYSSELNVNALELDDSALYLCASSFGTDTQYFGPGTRLTVL.

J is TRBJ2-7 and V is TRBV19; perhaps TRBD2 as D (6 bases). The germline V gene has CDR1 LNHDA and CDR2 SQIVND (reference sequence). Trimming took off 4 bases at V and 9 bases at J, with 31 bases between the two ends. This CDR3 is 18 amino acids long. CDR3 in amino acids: CASSTIATIQAQQEGQYF. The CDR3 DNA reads TGTGCCAGTAGTACTATTGCCACGATCCAGGCCCAGCAGGAGGGGCAGTACTTC.

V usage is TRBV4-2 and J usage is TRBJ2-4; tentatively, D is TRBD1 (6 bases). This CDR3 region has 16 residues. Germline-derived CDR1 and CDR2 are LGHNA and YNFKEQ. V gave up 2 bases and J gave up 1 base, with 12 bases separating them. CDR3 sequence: CASSQQLTGAKNIQYF. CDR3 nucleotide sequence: TGTGCCAGCAGCCAACAATTAACAGGGGCCAAAAACATTCAGTACTTC.

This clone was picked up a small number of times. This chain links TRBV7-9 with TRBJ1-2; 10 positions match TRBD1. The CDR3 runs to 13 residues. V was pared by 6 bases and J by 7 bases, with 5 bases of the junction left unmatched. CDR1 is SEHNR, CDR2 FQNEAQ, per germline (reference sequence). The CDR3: CASRNDRGPGYTF. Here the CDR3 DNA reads TGTGCCAGCAGGAATGACAGGGGGCCTGGCTACACCTTC.

The CDR3 nucleotides are TGTGCCAGCAGCTTTCCGGGGAACGAGCAGTACTTC. Translation: CASSFPGNEQYF. V usage is TRBV11-2 and J usage is TRBJ2-7, with D maybe TRBD2 (5 bases). Trimming removed 3 bases from V and 5 bases from J, with 8 bases in between. The CDR3 loop spans 12 amino acids. Germline CDR1 and CDR2: SGHAT and FQNNGV.

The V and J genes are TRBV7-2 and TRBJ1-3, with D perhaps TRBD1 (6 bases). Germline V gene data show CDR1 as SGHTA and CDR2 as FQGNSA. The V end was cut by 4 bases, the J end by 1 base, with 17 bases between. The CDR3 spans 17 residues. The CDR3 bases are TGTGCCAGCAGCTCCCTGGGGGGGGCAGTGTCTGGAAACACCATATATTTT. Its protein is CASSSLGGAVSGNTIYF.

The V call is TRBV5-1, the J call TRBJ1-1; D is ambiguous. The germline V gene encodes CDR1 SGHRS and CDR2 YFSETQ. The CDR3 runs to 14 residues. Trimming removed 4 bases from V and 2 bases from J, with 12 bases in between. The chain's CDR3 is CASSGGGANTEAFF. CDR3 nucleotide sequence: TGCGCCAGCAGCGGCGGAGGAGCCAACACTGAAGCTTTCTTT.

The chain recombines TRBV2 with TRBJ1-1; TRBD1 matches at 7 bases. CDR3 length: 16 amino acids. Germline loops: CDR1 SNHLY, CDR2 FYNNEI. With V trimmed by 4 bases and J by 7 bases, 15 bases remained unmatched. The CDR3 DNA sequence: TGTGCCAGCAGTGTAAGAAGGGGGCGTTTCTCCTTTGAAGCTTTCTTT. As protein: CASSVRRGRFSFEAFF.

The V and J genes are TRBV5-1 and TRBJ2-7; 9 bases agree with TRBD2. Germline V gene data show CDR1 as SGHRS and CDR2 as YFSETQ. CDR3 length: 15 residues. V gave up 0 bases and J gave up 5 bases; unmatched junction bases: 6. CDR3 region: CASSLVAGGPNEQYF. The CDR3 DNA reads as TGCGCCAGCAGCTTGGTGGCGGGAGGGCCTAACGAGCAGTACTTC. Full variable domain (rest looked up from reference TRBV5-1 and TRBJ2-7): KAGVTQTPRYLIKTRGQQVTLSCSPISGHRSVSWYQQTPGQGLQFLFEYFSETQRNKGNFPGRFSGRQFSNSRSEMNVSTLELGDSALYLCASSLVAGGPNEQYFGPGTRLTVT.

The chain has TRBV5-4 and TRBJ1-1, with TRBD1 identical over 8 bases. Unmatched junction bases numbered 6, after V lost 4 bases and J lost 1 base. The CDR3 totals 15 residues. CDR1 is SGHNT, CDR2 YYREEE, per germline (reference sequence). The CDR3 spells CASSRDDRGNTEAFF. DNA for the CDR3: TGTGCCAGCAGCCGAGACGACAGGGGGAACACTGAAGCTTTCTTT.

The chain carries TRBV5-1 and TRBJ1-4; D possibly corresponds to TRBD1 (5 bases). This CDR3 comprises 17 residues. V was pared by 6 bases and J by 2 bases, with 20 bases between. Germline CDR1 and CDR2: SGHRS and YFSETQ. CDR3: CASKVSGITATNEKLFF. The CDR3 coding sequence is TGCGCCAGCAAGGTTTCAGGGATTACCGCCACTAATGAAAAACTGTTTTTT.

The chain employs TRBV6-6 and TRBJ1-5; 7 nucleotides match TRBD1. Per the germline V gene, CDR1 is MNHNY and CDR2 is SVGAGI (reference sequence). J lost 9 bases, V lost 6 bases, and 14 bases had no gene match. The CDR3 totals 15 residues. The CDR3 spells CASRSQGVAIGPQHF. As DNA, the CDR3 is TGTGCCAGCAGATCCCAGGGGGTCGCGATCGGGCCCCAGCATTTT.

The CDR3 is CASSQDSSYNEQFF. Written as DNA, the CDR3 is TGCGCCAGCAGCCAGGACAGCTCCTACAATGAGCAGTTCTTC. The V gene is TRBV4-1, the J gene TRBJ2-1, with D possibly being TRBD1 (6 bases). Per the germline V gene, CDR1 is MGHRA and CDR2 is YSYEKL. V dropped 3 bases and J dropped 0 bases, with 6 bases sitting between them. CDR3 length equals 14 residues.

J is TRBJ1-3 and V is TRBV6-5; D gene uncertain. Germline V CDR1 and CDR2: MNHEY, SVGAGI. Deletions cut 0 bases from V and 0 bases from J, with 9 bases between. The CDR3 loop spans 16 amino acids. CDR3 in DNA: TGTGCCAGCAGTTACTCGTCGGGGAACTCTGGAAACACCATATATTTT. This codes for CASSYSSGNSGNTIYF.

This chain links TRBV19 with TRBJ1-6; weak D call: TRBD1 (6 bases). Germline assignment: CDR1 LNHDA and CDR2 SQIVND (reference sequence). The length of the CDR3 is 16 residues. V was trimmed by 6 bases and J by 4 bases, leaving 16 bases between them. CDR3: CASRTPGQVYNSPLHF. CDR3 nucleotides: TGTGCCAGTAGAACACCGGGACAAGTATATAATTCACCCCTCCACTTT.